One and the same sample provided the 29 T cell receptor beta chains below, sequenced in a study of blood T cell repertoires in COVID-19. TCRdb's copy holds only in-frame clones and misses some; the assay was immunoSEQ multiplex PCR. Here the sample spans 150,000 to 200,000 clones, approximately 80% being singletons. Specimen: peripheral blood. These receptors all stem from a woman in her seventies with COVID-19, enrolled during active disease.

V and J are TRBV19 and TRBJ1-2, with 7 bases aligning to TRBD1. The CDR3 consists of 14 residues. Trimming at V came to 11 bases and at J to 6 bases, leaving 15 bases not matched to a gene. CDR1 and CDR2 from the germline V gene are LNHDA and SQIVND (reference sequence). The CDR3 DNA sequence: TGTGCCGCACAAGGATACAGGGGATTGGATGGCTACACCTTC. It translates to CAAQGYRGLDGYTF.

The rearrangement joins TRBV24-1 to TRBJ2-7; 8 bases line up with TRBD2. The V segment lost 5 bases and the J segment 0 bases; nucleotides outside the gene matches: 2. The CDR3 runs 14 residues. CDR1 KGHDR and CDR2 SFDVKD come from the germline V gene. CDR3 DNA: TGTGCCACCAGTGCCAGCGGGAGCTCCTACGAGCAGTACTTC. It translates to CATSASGSSYEQYF.

This clone occurred once. The chain links TRBV2 to TRBJ1-1, with TRBD1 matching over 7 bases. The CDR3 contains 14 residues. V was pared by 6 bases and J by 5 bases, with 9 bases of the junction left unmatched. CDR1 is SNHLY, CDR2 FYNNEI, per germline. Here the CDR3 reads CASSPWDSGTEAFF. CDR3 in DNA: TGTGCCAGCAGCCCTTGGGACAGTGGAACTGAAGCTTTCTTT.

The chain combines TRBV5-6 with TRBJ1-2; D uncertain. V shed 0 bases and J shed 6 bases, with 9 bases lying between them. This CDR3 comprises 13 residues. Germline V gene sequence: CDR1 SGHDT, CDR2 YYEEEE. CDR3 residues: CASSLGEVDGYTF. The CDR3 coding sequence is TGTGCCAGCAGCTTGGGGGAGGTAGATGGCTACACCTTC.

The rearrangement links TRBV5-1 to TRBJ1-5; weak D call: TRBD1 (5 bases). The CDR3 has 14 amino acids. Trimming pared 5 bases from V and 2 bases from J, leaving 11 bases between. The V gene's germline CDR1 is SGHRS and CDR2 YFSETQ. The CDR3 sequence is CASSMEGGNQPQHF. The CDR3 DNA reads TGCGCCAGCAGTATGGAAGGGGGCAATCAGCCCCAGCATTTT.

This chain connects TRBV3-1 (or the pseudogene TRBV3-2) to TRBJ2-7; 7 bases line up with TRBD1. Germline lookup yields CDR1 LGHDT and CDR2 YNNKEL (reference sequence). The trim removed 2 bases at V and 5 bases at J, leaving 15 bases unmatched. CDR3 length: 17 amino acids. CDR3 DNA sequence: TGTGCCAGCAGCCAACTCCAGGGGGACGGTAGGCTCGACGAGCAGTACGTC. Protein: CASSQLQGDGRLDEQYV.

The chain is built from TRBV18 and TRBJ2-7; possibly TRBD2 for D (5 bases). The V end lost 6 bases, the J end lost 5 bases, and 14 bases lay between the germline ends. Per germline, CDR1 KGHSH and CDR2 LQKENI. CDR3 length: 13 residues. CDR3: CASSPTRGHEQYV. DNA for the CDR3: TGTGCCAGCTCGCCGACACGGGGTCACGAGCAGTACGTC.

This clone was counted only a few times. The V and J genes are TRBV6-1 and TRBJ2-7; TRBD2 matches 11 bases. Germline assignment: CDR1 MNHNS and CDR2 SASEGT. This CDR3 contains 18 residues. V trimming: 4 bases; J trimming: 2 bases; junction bases outside the gene matches: 13. CDR3 sequence (DNA): TGTGCCAGCAGTGCGGCCCCTGTAACTAGCGGGAGTCCCTACGAGCAGTACTTC. Protein sequence: CASSAAPVTSGSPYEQYF.

This chain uses TRBV7-3 with TRBJ1-1; 7 bases are a match to TRBD1. The CDR3 spans 15 residues. The V segment lost 6 bases and the J segment 0 bases; nucleotides outside the gene matches: 7. Germline V lookup: CDR1 SGHTA, CDR2 FQGTGA. DNA of the CDR3: TGTGCCAGCAGTCTGACAGGGAAAATGAACACTGAAGCTTTCTTT. Translating gives CASSLTGKMNTEAFF. Supplemented by reference TRBV7-3 and TRBJ1-1, the full variable domain reads GAGVSQTPSNKVTEKGKYVELRCDPISGHTALYWYRQSLGQGPEFLIYFQGTGAADDSGLPNDRFFAVRPEGSVSTLKIQRTERGDSAVYLCASSLTGKMNTEAFFGQGTRLTVV.

The genes are TRBV28 and TRBJ1-5, with D uncertain. V dropped 2 bases and J dropped 4 bases, with 9 bases sitting between them. In germline, CDR1 is MDHEN, CDR2 SYDVKM. CDR3 length equals 14 residues. The CDR3 reads CASSLSVQNQPQHF. Written as DNA, the CDR3 is TGTGCCAGCAGTTTAAGCGTCCAGAATCAGCCCCAGCATTTT.

By proportion, this clone is medium-sized. V usage is TRBV6-5 and J usage is TRBJ1-1; D possibly corresponds to TRBD1 (5 bases). The length of the CDR3 is 12 residues. Germline V gene data show CDR1 as MNHEY and CDR2 as SVGAGI. Between the trimmed V and J ends, which lost 10 bases and 2 bases, there was a span of 11 bases. CDR3 region: CATWGDNTEAFF. For the CDR3, the DNA is TGTGCCACTTGGGGGGATAACACTGAAGCTTTCTTT.

V and J are TRBV7-8 and TRBJ1-6, with D possibly matching TRBD1 (6 bases). The V gene lost 8 bases and the J gene lost 10 bases, with 15 bases spanning the gap. The CDR3 covers 13 residues. The germline gives CDR1 SGHVS, CDR2 FQNEAQ. This chain's CDR3 is CASSYRVGSPLHF. CDR3 DNA: TGTGCCAGCTCTTACAGGGTTGGGTCACCCCTCCACTTT.

V usage is TRBV7-2 and J usage is TRBJ2-5; 7 positions agree with TRBD2. V trimming: 3 bases; J trimming: 5 bases; junction bases outside the gene matches: 6. CDR3 length equals 14 residues. Germline V gives CDR1 SGHTA, CDR2 FQGNSA. The CDR3 DNA follows: TGTGCCAGCAGCTTCCGCGGGAGAATGGAGACCCAGTACTTC. Translated: CASSFRGRMETQYF.

The CDR3 DNA is TGTGCCAGCAGTTCCCTTCGGACTAGCGCTTACAATGAGCAGTTCTTC. The encoded protein is CASSSLRTSAYNEQFF. This sequence joins TRBV27 and TRBJ2-1, with 9 bases that match TRBD2. The CDR3 runs 16 residues. Trimming cost V 4 bases and J 4 bases; bases outside gene matches: 8. In germline, CDR1 is MNHEY, CDR2 SMNVEV (reference sequence).

The chain recombines TRBV18 with TRBJ2-5, with D maybe TRBD1 (6 bases). CDR3 size: 15 residues. The V gene's germline CDR1 is KGHSH and CDR2 LQKENI. V was cut by 6 bases and J by 5 bases, with 19 bases left in between. The CDR3 DNA reads as TGTGCCAGCTCGCGAGCCGGGGACAACGACGAGACCCAGTACTTC. Its protein product is CASSRAGDNDETQYF.

The rearrangement uses TRBV3-1 (or the pseudogene TRBV3-2) and TRBJ2-1, with 8 bases fitting TRBD2. Trimming at V came to 3 bases and at J to 9 bases, leaving 7 bases not matched to a gene. The CDR3 runs 14 residues. Germline lookup yields CDR1 LGHDT and CDR2 YNNKEL (reference sequence). The CDR3 coding sequence is TGTGCCAGCAGCCATTCAGCGGGAGTCAGTGAGCAGTTCTTC. This gives the protein CASSHSAGVSEQFF.

The V and J genes are TRBV6-5 and TRBJ1-1; no reliable D call. CDR3 length: 13 amino acids. Germline V gives CDR1 MNHEY, CDR2 SVGAGI. V gave up 9 bases and J gave up 5 bases, with 16 bases separating them. CDR3 sequence: CASLTPFGTEAFF. The CDR3 DNA reads TGTGCCAGTCTGACACCTTTTGGGACTGAAGCTTTCTTT.

The V gene is TRBV6-5, the J gene TRBJ1-3; TRBD1 agrees at 7 bases. Trimming took 6 bases from V and 4 from J; bases not matched to a gene: 9. The germline V gene has CDR1 MNHEY and CDR2 SVGAGI. The CDR3 sequence is 15 residues long. The CDR3 sequence is CASRRQGGPGNTIYF. DNA for the CDR3: TGTGCCAGCAGGCGACAGGGAGGTCCCGGAAACACCATATATTTT.

V gene TRBV19 combines with J gene TRBJ1-1; D unclear. V lost 6 bases, J lost 5 bases, and 16 bases lay in between. There are 14 residues in the CDR3. From germline, CDR1 is LNHDA and CDR2 SQIVND (reference sequence). The CDR3 loop is CASSLNHGGTEAFF. CDR3 nucleotides: TGTGCCAGTAGCCTTAACCATGGAGGGACTGAAGCTTTCTTT. Full variable domain (remainder filled in from reference TRBV19 and TRBJ1-1): DGGITQSPKYLFRKEGQNVTLSCEQNLNHDAMYWYRQDPGQGLRLIYYSQIVNDFQKGDIAEGYSVSREKKESFPLTVTSAQKNPTAFYLCASSLNHGGTEAFFGQGTRLTVV.

This sequence joins TRBV9 and TRBJ2-3, with 10 bases lining up with TRBD2. Trimming cost V 0 bases and J 1 base; bases outside gene matches: 14. This CDR3 has 20 amino acids. Germline CDR1 SGDLS, CDR2 YYNGEE. Here the CDR3 DNA reads TGTGCCAGCAGCGTAGCTCTAGCGGGAGATTGGTGGTCGGGCACAGATACGCAGTATTTT. Its translation: CASSVALAGDWWSGTDTQYF.

The chain is built from TRBV15 and TRBJ1-1; D might be TRBD1 (5 bases). This CDR3 is 13 amino acids long. CDR1 and CDR2 from the germline V gene are LNHNV and YYDKDF (reference sequence). Trimming pared 3 bases from V and 6 bases from J, leaving 11 bases between. CDR3 DNA sequence: TGTGCCACCAGCAGCAGACAGTCCTCTGAAGCTTTCTTT. It translates to CATSSRQSSEAFF.

This clone has just a few counts. V is TRBV15 and J is TRBJ2-1, with D hard to call. Germline values: CDR1 LNHNV, CDR2 YYDKDF (reference sequence). This CDR3 region has 15 residues. The ends were cut back, 5 bases at V and 8 bases at J, with 19 bases in the middle. CDR3 amino acids: CATSELGLRKDEQFF. The CDR3 DNA reads as TGTGCCACCAGCGAGCTGGGCCTCCGGAAGGATGAGCAGTTCTTC.

The table lists this clone with a count of one. The V gene is TRBV2, the J gene TRBJ2-7; 9 nucleotides match TRBD2. V lost 6 bases and J lost 4; bases outside the gene matches: 10. CDR1 and CDR2 (germline): SNHLY, FYNNEI. The CDR3 is 15 residues long. CDR3 sequence: CASRKRLAEEYEQYF. Written as DNA, the CDR3 is TGTGCCAGCAGGAAGAGACTAGCGGAAGAATACGAGCAGTACTTC.

The chain joins TRBV18 to TRBJ2-4; TRBD1 matches 8 bases. CDR1 is KGHSH and CDR2 is LQKENI in the germline V gene. After removal of 3 bases from V and 11 bases from J, the junction contained 15 bases not matched to a gene. The CDR3 covers 16 residues. The CDR3 protein is CASSPTGQGGLSVQYF. DNA of the CDR3: TGTGCCAGCTCACCTACCGGACAGGGTGGATTATCAGTTCAGTACTTC.

The chain is built from TRBV10-3 and TRBJ2-7, with TRBD2 identical over 7 bases. The CDR3 contains 12 residues. Per germline, CDR1 ENHRY and CDR2 SYGVKD. The junction had 4 bases not matched to a gene; V was cut back by 6 bases and J by 5 bases. The DNA of the CDR3 is TGTGCCATCAGCTGGACTAGTAACGAGCAGTACTTC. It translates to CAISWTSNEQYF.

The chain combines TRBV12-3 or TRBV12-4 with TRBJ1-4, with D hard to call. Trimming removed 2 bases from V and 8 bases from J, with 9 bases in between. This CDR3 region has 13 residues. In nucleotides, the CDR3 is TGTGCCAGCAGTTTAACGCGGGGAGAAAAACTGTTTTTT. Amino acid sequence: CASSLTRGEKLFF.

The rearrangement uses TRBV7-3 and TRBJ1-4; a weak D match, TRBD1 (5 bases). The germline V gene encodes CDR1 SGHTA and CDR2 FQGTGA. V dropped 4 bases and J dropped 4 bases, with 13 bases sitting between them. The CDR3 covers 15 residues. CDR3 in DNA: TGTGCCAGCAGCTCAGACAGAAGAAATAATGAAAAACTGTTTTTT. It codes for CASSSDRRNNEKLFF.

This clone came up a few times. The genes are TRBV7-9 and TRBJ2-2; TRBD1 is a possible D gene (6 bases). CDR1 is SEHNR, CDR2 FQNEAQ, per germline (reference sequence). Deletions cut 3 bases from V and 5 bases from J, with 10 bases between. The CDR3 contains 14 residues. CDR3 amino acids: CASSLGHSTGELFF. CDR3 in DNA: TGTGCCAGCAGCTTGGGACACTCGACCGGGGAGCTGTTTTTT.

Here the CDR3 reads CSVVTRGSWETQYF. In DNA form, the CDR3 reads TGCAGCGTTGTCACCCGTGGGAGTTGGGAGACCCAGTACTTC. The V and J genes are TRBV29-1 and TRBJ2-5; TRBD2 might be the D (5 bases). Germline lookup yields CDR1 SQVTM and CDR2 ANQGSEA. The V end lost 4 bases, the J end lost 5 bases, and 17 bases lay between the germline ends. This CDR3 is 14 amino acids long.